The entry that follows covers one T cell receptor beta chain sequence. Germline loops: CDR1 SGHRS, CDR2 YFSETQ. Trimming shortened V by 3 bases and J by 2 bases, and 8 bases separated the two germline ends. This CDR3 contains 13 residues. The sample originates from a study of control samples from healthy donors and cancer patients. Here immunoSEQ multiplex PCR was the method, and the copy in TCRdb shows in-frame clones only, minus some. The sample yields 75,000 to 90,000 clones, 86% seen once. V usage is TRBV5-1 and J usage is TRBJ1-2, with D maybe TRBD1 (5 bases). The origin of this receptor is a man in his thirties or forties in good health. Material: blood. DNA of the CDR3: TGCGCCAGCAGCTGGGACTGGAACTATGGCTACACCTTC. Residues: CASSWDWNYGYTF.